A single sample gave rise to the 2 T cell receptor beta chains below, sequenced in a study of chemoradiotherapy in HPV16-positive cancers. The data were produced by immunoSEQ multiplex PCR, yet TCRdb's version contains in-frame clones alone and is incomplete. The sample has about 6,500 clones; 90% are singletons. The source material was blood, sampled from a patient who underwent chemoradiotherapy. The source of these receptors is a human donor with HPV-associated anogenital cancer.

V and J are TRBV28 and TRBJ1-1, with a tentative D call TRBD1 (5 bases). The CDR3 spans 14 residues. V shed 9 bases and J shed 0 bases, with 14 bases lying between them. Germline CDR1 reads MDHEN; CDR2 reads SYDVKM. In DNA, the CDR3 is TGTGCCAGTATCACAGGACTCGTGAACACTGAAGCTTTCTTT. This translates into CASITGLVNTEAFF.

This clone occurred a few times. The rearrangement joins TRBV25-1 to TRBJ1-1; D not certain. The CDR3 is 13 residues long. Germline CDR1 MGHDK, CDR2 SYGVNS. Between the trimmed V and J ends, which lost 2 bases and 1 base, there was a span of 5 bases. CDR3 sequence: CASSETTNTEAFF. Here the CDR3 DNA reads TGTGCCAGCAGTGAAACCACGAACACTGAAGCTTTCTTT.